One and the same sample provided the 2 T cell receptor beta chains below, sequenced in a study of blood T cell repertoires in COVID-19. Measured with immunoSEQ multiplex PCR; TCRdb has only the in-frame clones, and not every one. The data contain about 130,000 clones, around 87% of them singletons. Sequencing was carried out using peripheral blood. The receptors were sampled from a woman aged 55-69 years with acute or convalescent COVID-19.

This rearrangement joins TRBV19 to TRBJ1-2; D not certain. The V gene's germline CDR1 is LNHDA and CDR2 SQIVND (reference sequence). The CDR3 has 15 residues. V lost 1 base to trimming and J lost 0 bases, with 9 bases between them. The CDR3 loop is CASSIGGGSNYGYTF. As DNA, the CDR3 is TGTGCCAGTAGTATAGGCGGCGGTTCTAACTATGGCTACACCTTC.

The chain has TRBV6-1 and TRBJ2-7; a weak D match, TRBD1 (7 bases). CDR3 length: 15 amino acids. CDR1 is MNHNS and CDR2 is SASEGT in the germline V gene. V lost 2 bases and J lost 3, with 14 bases in between. This CDR3 is CASSERQGGLYEQYF. The CDR3 coding sequence is TGTGCCAGCAGTGAACGGCAGGGGGGACTCTACGAGCAGTACTTC.